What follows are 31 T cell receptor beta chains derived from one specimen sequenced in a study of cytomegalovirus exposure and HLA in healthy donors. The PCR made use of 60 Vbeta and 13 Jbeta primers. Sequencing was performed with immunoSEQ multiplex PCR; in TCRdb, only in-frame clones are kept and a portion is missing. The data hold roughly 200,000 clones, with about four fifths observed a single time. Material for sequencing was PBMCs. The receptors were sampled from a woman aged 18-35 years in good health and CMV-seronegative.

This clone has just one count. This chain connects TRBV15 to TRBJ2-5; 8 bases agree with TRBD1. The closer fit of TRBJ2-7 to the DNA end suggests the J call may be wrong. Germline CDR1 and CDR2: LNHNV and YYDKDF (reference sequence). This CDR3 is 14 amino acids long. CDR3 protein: CATSSSDRAYEQYF. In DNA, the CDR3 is TGTGCCACCAGCAGCTCGGACAGGGCTTACGAGCAGTACTTC.

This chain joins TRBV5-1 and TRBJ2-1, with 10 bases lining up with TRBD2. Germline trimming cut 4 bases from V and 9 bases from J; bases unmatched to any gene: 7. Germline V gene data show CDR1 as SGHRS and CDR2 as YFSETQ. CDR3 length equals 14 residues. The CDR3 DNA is TGCGCCAGCAGCCCAAGCGGGAGGGCGGCTGAGCAGTTCTTC. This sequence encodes CASSPSGRAAEQFF.

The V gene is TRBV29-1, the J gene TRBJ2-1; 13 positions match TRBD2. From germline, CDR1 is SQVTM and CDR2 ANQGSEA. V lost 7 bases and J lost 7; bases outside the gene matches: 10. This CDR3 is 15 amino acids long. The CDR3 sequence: CSAQGLAGRYNEQFF. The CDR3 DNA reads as TGCAGCGCCCAGGGACTAGCGGGACGTTATAATGAGCAGTTCTTC.

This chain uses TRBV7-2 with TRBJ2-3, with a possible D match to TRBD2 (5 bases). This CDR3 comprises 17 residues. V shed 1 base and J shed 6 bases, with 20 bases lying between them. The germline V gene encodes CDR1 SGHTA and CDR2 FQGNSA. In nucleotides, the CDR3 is TGTGCCAGCAGCTTAGTTGACGCGGAAGCGAGGAGGGATACGCAGTATTTT. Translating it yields CASSLVDAEARRDTQYF.

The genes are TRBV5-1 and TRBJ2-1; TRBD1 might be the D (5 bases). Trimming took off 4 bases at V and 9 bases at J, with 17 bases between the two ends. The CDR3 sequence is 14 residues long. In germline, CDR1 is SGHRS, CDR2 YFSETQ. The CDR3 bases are TGCGCCAGCAGCACGGACATCGGTGGTTTTGAGCAGTTCTTC. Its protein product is CASSTDIGGFEQFF.

Here the CDR3 DNA reads TGTGCCAGCAGCAAAAGAGGCCCCACTTTGCCGGGAGGGGGTGTC. Translating gives CASSKRGPTLPGGGV. V and J are TRBV21-1 and TRBJ2-7; the table assigns TRBD2, which was not confirmed against the DNA. TRBV21-1 is a listed pseudogene. The CDR3 consists of 15 residues.

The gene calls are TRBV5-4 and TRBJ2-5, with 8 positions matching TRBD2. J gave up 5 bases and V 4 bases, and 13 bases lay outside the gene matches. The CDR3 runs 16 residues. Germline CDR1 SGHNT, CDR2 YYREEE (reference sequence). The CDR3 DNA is TGTGCCAGCAGCCCCACACTAGCGGCCCGGGGGGAGACCCAGTACTTC. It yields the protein CASSPTLAARGETQYF.

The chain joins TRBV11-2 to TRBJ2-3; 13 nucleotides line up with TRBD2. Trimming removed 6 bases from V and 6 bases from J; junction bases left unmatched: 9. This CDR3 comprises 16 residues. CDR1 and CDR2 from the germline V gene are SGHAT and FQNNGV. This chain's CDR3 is CASRFWTSGGGDTQYF. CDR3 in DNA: TGTGCCAGCAGGTTTTGGACTAGCGGGGGCGGCGATACGCAGTATTTT. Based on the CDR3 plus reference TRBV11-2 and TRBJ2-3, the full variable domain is EAGVAQSPRYKIIEKRQSVAFWCNPISGHATLYWYQQILGQGPKLLIQFQNNGVVDDSQLPKDRFSAERLKGVDSTLKIQPAKLEDSAVYLCASRFWTSGGGDTQYFGPGTRLTVL.

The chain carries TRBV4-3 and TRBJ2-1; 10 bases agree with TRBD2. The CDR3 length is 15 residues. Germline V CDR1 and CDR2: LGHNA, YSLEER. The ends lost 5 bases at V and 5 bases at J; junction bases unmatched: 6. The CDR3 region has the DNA TGCGCCAGCAGCACTCTAGCGGGGGAAAACAATGAGCAGTTCTTC. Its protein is CASSTLAGENNEQFF.

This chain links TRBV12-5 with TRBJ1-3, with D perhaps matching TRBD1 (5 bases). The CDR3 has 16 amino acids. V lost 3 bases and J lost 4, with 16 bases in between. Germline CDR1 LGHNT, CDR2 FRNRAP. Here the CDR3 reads CASGLRGISSGNTIYF. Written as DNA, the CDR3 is TGTGCTAGTGGTTTAAGGGGAATCAGCTCCGGAAACACCATATATTTT. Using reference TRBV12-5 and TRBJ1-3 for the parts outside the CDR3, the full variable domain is DARVTQTPRHKVTEMGQEVTMRCQPILGHNTVFWYRQTMMQGLELLAYFRNRAPLDDSGMPKDRFSAEMPDATLATLKIQPSEPRDSAVYFCASGLRGISSGNTIYFGEGSWLTVV.

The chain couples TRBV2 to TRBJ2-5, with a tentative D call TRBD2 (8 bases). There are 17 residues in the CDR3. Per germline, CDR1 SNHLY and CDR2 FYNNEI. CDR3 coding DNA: TGTGCGTTCCCCGGACAGGCGATTTGGGCGGGAGGAGAGACCCAGTACTTC. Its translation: CAFPGQAIWAGGETQYF. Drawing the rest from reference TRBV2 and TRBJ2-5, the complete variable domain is EPEVTQTPSHQVTQMGQEVILRCVPISNHLYFYWYRQILGQKVEFLVSFYNNEISEKSEIFDDQFSVERPDGSNFTLKIRSTKLEDSAMYFCAFPGQAIWAGGETQYFGPGTRLLVL.

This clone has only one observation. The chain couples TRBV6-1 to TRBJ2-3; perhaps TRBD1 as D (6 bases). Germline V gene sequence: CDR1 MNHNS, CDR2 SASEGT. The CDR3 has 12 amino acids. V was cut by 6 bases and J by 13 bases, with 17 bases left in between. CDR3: CASRGVRGMEYF. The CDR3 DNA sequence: TGTGCCAGCAGGGGGGTAAGGGGGATGGAGTATTTT.

Here the CDR3 reads CASSGLTMMNTEAFF. The CDR3 DNA reads TGTGCCAGTAGTGGACTGACCATGATGAACACTGAAGCTTTCTTT. The chain uses TRBV19 and TRBJ1-1; D unclear. The CDR3 has 15 amino acids. V gave up 5 bases and J gave up 0 bases, with 13 bases separating them. Germline-derived CDR1 and CDR2 are LNHDA and SQIVND (reference sequence).

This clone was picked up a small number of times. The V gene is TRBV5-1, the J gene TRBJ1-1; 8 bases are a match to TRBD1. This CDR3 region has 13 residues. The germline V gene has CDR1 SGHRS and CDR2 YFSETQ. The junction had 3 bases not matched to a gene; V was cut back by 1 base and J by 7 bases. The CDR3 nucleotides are TGCGCCAGCAGCTTGAGGACAGGGAGTGAAGCTTTCTTT. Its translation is CASSLRTGSEAFF. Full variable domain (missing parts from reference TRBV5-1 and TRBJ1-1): KAGVTQTPRYLIKTRGQQVTLSCSPISGHRSVSWYQQTPGQGLQFLFEYFSETQRNKGNFPGRFSGRQFSNSRSEMNVSTLELGDSALYLCASSLRTGSEAFFGQGTRLTVV.

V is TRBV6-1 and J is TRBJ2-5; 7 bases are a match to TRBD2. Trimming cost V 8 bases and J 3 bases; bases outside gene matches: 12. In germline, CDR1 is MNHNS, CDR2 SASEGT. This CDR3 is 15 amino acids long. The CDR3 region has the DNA TGTGCCAGCGGGGAAGGGGACTACCACGAAGAGACCCAGTACTTC. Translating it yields CASGEGDYHEETQYF.

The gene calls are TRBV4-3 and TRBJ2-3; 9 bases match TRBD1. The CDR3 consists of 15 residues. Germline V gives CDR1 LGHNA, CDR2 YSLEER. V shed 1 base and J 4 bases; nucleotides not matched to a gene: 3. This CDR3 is CASSQGDRDADTQYF. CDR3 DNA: TGCGCCAGCAGCCAAGGGGACAGGGACGCAGATACGCAGTATTTT.

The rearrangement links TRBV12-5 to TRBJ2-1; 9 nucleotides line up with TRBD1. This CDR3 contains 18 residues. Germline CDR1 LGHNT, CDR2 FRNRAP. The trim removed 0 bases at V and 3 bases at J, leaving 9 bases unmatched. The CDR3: CASGLVLGGTGNYNEQFF. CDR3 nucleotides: TGTGCTAGTGGTTTGGTACTGGGCGGGACAGGGAACTACAATGAGCAGTTCTTC.

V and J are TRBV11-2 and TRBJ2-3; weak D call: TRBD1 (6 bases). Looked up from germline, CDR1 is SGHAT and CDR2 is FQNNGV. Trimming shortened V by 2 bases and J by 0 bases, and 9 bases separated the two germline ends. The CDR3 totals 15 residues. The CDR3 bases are TGTGCCAGCAGCTTATTCCAGGGGAGCACAGATACGCAGTATTTT. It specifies CASSLFQGSTDTQYF.

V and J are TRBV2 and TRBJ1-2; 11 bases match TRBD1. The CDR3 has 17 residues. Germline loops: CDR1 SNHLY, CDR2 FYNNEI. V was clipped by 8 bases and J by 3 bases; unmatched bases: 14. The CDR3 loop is CASDLDRGRRLDYGYTF. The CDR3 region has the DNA TGTGCCAGCGATCTGGACAGGGGGCGCCGTTTGGACTATGGCTACACCTTC.

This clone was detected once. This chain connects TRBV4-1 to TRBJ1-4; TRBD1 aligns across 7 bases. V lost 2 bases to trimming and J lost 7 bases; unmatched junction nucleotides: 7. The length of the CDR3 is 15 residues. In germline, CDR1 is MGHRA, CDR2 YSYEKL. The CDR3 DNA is TGCGCCAGCAGCCAATGGTCGCAGGGGGGTGAAAAACTGTTTTTT. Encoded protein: CASSQWSQGGEKLFF.

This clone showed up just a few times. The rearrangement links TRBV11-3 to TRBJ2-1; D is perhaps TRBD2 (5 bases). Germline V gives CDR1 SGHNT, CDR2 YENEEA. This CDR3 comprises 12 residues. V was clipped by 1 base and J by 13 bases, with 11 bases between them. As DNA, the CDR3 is TGTGCCAGCAGCTTAGGGGGAGCAAAACAGTTCTTC. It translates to CASSLGGAKQFF.

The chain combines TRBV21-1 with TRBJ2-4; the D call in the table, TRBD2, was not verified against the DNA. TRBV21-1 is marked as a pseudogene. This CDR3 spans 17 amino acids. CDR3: CASSNLAGGPSENIQYF. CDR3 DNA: TGTGCCAGCAGCAACCTAGCGGGAGGGCCTAGCGAAAACATTCAGTACTTC.

This chain's CDR3 is CASSQGRAGVGRVYQETQYF. For the CDR3, the DNA is TGCGCCAGCAGCCAAGGGAGAGCGGGAGTAGGACGGGTGTACCAAGAGACCCAGTACTTC. The chain employs TRBV4-3 and TRBJ2-5; 8 bases are shared with TRBD2. V was pared by 1 base and J by 0 bases, with 16 bases of the junction left unmatched. This CDR3 contains 20 residues. Germline CDR1 is LGHNA and CDR2 is YSLEER.

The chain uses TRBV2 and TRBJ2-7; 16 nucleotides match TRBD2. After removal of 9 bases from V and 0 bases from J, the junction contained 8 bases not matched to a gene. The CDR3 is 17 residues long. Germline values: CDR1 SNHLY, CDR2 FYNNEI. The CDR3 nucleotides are TGTGCCAGTGGGACCGGGACTAGCGGGAGGGCCTCCTACGAGCAGTACGTC. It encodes CASGTGTSGRASYEQYV.

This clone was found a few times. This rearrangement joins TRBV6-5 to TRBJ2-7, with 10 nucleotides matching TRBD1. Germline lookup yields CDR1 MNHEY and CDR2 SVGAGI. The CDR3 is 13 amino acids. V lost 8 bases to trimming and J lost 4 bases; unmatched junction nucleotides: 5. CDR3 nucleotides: TGTGCCAGCCCGACAGGGGGCGAGTACGAGCAGTACTTC. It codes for CASPTGGEYEQYF.

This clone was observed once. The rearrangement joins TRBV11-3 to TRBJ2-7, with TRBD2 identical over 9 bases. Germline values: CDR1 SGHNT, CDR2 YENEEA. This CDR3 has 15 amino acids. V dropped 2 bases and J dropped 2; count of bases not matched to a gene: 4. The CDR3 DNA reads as TGTGCCAGCAGCTTATCTAGCGGGGCCCCCTACGAGCAGTACGTC. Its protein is CASSLSSGAPYEQYV.

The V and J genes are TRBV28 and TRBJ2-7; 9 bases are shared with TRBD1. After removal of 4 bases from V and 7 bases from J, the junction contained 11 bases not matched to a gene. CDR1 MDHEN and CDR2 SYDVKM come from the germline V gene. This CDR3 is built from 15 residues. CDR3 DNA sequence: TGTGCCAGCAGTTCAGCCGGGACAGGGATTCGTGAGCAGTACGTC. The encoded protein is CASSSAGTGIREQYV.

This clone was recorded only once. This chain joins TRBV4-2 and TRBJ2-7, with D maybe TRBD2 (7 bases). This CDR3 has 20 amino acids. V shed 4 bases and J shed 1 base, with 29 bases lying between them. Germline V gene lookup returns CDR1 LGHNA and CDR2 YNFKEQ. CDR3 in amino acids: CASSPWRAYGGGRTSYEQYF. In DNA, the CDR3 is TGTGCCAGCAGCCCTTGGAGGGCCTACGGGGGCGGGAGAACGTCCTACGAGCAGTACTTC.

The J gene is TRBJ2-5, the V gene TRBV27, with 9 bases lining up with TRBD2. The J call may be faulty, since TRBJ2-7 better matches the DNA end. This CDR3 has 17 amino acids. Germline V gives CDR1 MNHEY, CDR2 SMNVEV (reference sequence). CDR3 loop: CASSLAPGVAGVYEQYF. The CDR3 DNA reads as TGTGCCAGCAGTTTAGCCCCGGGGGTAGCGGGAGTCTACGAGCAGTACTTC.

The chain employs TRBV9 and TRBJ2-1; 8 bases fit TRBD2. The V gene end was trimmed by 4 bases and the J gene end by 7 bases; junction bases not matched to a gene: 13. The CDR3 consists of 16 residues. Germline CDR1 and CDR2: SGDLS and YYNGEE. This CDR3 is CASSPPGSGSRNEQFF. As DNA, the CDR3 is TGTGCCAGCAGCCCCCCAGGCAGCGGGAGCAGGAATGAGCAGTTCTTC.

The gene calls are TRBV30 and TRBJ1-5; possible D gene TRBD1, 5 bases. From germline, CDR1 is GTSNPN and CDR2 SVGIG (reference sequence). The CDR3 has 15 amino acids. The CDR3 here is CACRKQARGNQPQHF. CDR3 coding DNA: TGTGCGTGCCGTAAACAGGCACGGGGCAATCAGCCCCAGCATTTT.